These 26 T cell receptor beta chains were sequenced from one sample in a study of cytomegalovirus exposure and HLA in healthy donors. PCR was performed using 60 Vbeta and 13 Jbeta primers. The method was immunoSEQ multiplex PCR; TCRdb's version includes in-frame clones alone and lacks a portion of them. The repertoire consists of around 180,000 clones, with around 80% occurring once and the leading ten covering approximately 1.5%. The specimen was PBMCs. These receptors came from a woman aged 25-40 years in good health and CMV-seropositive.

The chain links TRBV2 to TRBJ1-1; D is perhaps TRBD1 (5 bases). CDR1 is SNHLY and CDR2 is FYNNEI in the germline V gene. V lost 4 bases to trimming and J lost 1 base, with 13 bases between them. This CDR3 is 15 amino acids long. In nucleotides, the CDR3 is TGTGCCAGCAGTGGAGAGAACAGGTGGAACACTGAAGCTTTCTTT. Its translation is CASSGENRWNTEAFF. Filled out from reference TRBV2 and TRBJ1-1, the complete variable domain reads EPEVTQTPSHQVTQMGQEVILRCVPISNHLYFYWYRQILGQKVEFLVSFYNNEISEKSEIFDDQFSVERPDGSNFTLKIRSTKLEDSAMYFCASSGENRWNTEAFFGQGTRLTVV.

CDR3 sequence reads: CASSSPGTGVYGYTF. The CDR3 nucleotides read TGTGCCAGCAGCTCCCCCGGGACAGGGGTCTATGGCTACACCTTC. This chain uses TRBV7-8 with TRBJ1-2; 10 bases fit TRBD1. This CDR3 is 15 amino acids long. CDR1 SGHVS and CDR2 FQNEAQ come from the germline V gene. Trimming removed 4 bases from V and 4 bases from J; junction bases left unmatched: 6.

This sequence joins TRBV5-6 and TRBJ2-7; D is ambiguous. This CDR3 is built from 13 residues. The germline CDR1 and CDR2 sequences are SGHDT and YYEEEE. Trimming shortened V by 4 bases and J by 4 bases, and 12 bases separated the two germline ends. The CDR3 DNA follows: TGTGCCAGCAGCCCGTTTCGAGAATACGAGCAGTACTTC. This sequence encodes CASSPFREYEQYF.

The genes are TRBV6-6 and TRBJ1-1; D gene unclear. The germline gives CDR1 MNHNY, CDR2 SVGAGI (reference sequence). The CDR3 has 14 amino acids. V lost 0 bases and J 2 bases, leaving 7 bases between the germline ends. This CDR3 is CASSYSPGNTEAFF. The CDR3 DNA reads TGTGCCAGCAGTTACTCTCCGGGAAACACTGAAGCTTTCTTT.

This rearrangement joins TRBV6-1 to TRBJ2-5, with unresolved D. The CDR3 runs 13 residues. Germline loops: CDR1 MNHNS, CDR2 SASEGT. V lost 7 bases and J 5 bases, leaving 14 bases between the germline ends. The CDR3 loop reads CASNLLVWETQYF. For the CDR3, the DNA is TGTGCCAGCAATTTGCTAGTCTGGGAGACCCAGTACTTC.

The sample holds one count of this clone. This rearrangement joins TRBV11-2 to TRBJ2-1, with D possibly TRBD1 on 6 matching bases. Trimming took off 1 base at V and 4 bases at J, with 8 bases between the two ends. The germline gives CDR1 SGHAT, CDR2 FQNNGV. The CDR3 sequence is 14 residues long. The CDR3 protein is CASSLVGGYNEQFF. CDR3 DNA sequence: TGTGCCAGCAGCTTAGTAGGGGGTTACAATGAGCAGTTCTTC.

CDR3 DNA sequence: TGTGCCTGGATTGGTCAGATGGTGAACACTGAAGCTTTCTTT. Translation: CAWIGQMVNTEAFF. The chain uses TRBV30 and TRBJ1-1; D not resolved. The CDR3 consists of 14 residues. Germline V gene sequence: CDR1 GTSNPN, CDR2 SVGIG (reference sequence). Between the trimmed V and J ends, which lost 4 bases and 0 bases, there was a span of 12 bases. The whole variable domain, filled in from reference TRBV30 and TRBJ1-1, reads SQTIHQWPATLVQPVGSPLSLECTVEGTSNPNLYWYRQAAGRGLQLLFYSVGIGQISSEVPQNLSASRPQDRQFILSSKKLLLSDSGFYLCAWIGQMVNTEAFFGQGTRLTVV.

The chain links TRBV5-3 to TRBJ2-1; 10 bases agree with TRBD2. TRBV5-3 falls under the ORF class, with uncertain function. The junction had 10 bases not matched to a gene; V was cut back by 4 bases and J by 9 bases. The length of the CDR3 is 15 residues. DNA for the CDR3: TGTGCCAGAAGCCTAGCGGGAGACGCTTCGGGTGAGCAGTTCTTC. Translated, it gives CARSLAGDASGEQFF.

The chain has TRBV6-5 and TRBJ2-1; tentatively, D is TRBD2 (5 bases). Per germline, CDR1 MNHEY and CDR2 SVGAGI. The ends were cut back, 2 bases at V and 10 bases at J, with 21 bases in the middle. This CDR3 is 16 amino acids long. For the CDR3, the DNA is TGTGCCAGCAGTTACATTCTTGGACCAACCACGGGAGAGCAGTTCTTC. Amino acid sequence: CASSYILGPTTGEQFF.

The sample holds one count of this clone. The chain carries TRBV7-3 and TRBJ2-3; D is ambiguous. Trimming left V 4 bases short and J 6 bases short, with 11 bases between. CDR1 and CDR2 (germline): SGHTA, FQGTGA. CDR3 length equals 13 residues. The CDR3 loop is CASSSSARDTQYF. As DNA, the CDR3 is TGTGCCAGCAGCTCGAGCGCTAGGGATACGCAGTATTTT.

The chain links TRBV5-4 to TRBJ2-1, with D perhaps matching TRBD2 (6 bases). In germline, CDR1 is SGHNT, CDR2 YYREEE (reference sequence). Trimming stripped 3 bases from V and 4 bases from J, with 20 bases between. The CDR3 has 17 amino acids. The CDR3 nucleotides read TGTGCCAGCAGCTCCCCCGTTGCGGGGAGGACTTACAATGAGCAGTTCTTC. Amino acids: CASSSPVAGRTYNEQFF.

This CDR3 reads CASSGDNHEQYF. DNA for the CDR3: TGTGCCAGCAGCGGGGACAATCACGAGCAGTACTTC. The J gene is TRBJ2-7, the V gene TRBV7-9; D might be TRBD1 (6 bases). This CDR3 spans 12 amino acids. Germline loops: CDR1 SEHNR, CDR2 FQNEAQ (reference sequence). Trimming took 5 bases from V and 5 from J, leaving 10 bases between them.

This clone was seen a few times. V is TRBV28 and J is TRBJ1-5; no clear D. This CDR3 has 12 amino acids. V shed 4 bases and J shed 13 bases, with 14 bases lying between them. CDR1 and CDR2 from the germline V gene are MDHEN and SYDVKM. The CDR3 loop reads CASSSTSYWQHF. The CDR3 nucleotides read TGTGCCAGCAGTTCCACCTCCTACTGGCAGCATTTT.

This clone was recorded only once. The genes are TRBV4-2 and TRBJ2-5; a weak D match, TRBD1 (5 bases). From germline, CDR1 is LGHNA and CDR2 YNFKEQ. The CDR3 length is 13 residues. Trimming stripped 0 bases from V and 5 bases from J, with 7 bases between. CDR3 region: CASSQEGRETQYF. The DNA of the CDR3 is TGTGCCAGCAGCCAAGAGGGGCGCGAGACCCAGTACTTC.

The chain couples TRBV7-9 to TRBJ1-2; possible D gene TRBD1, 5 bases. V gave up 6 bases and J gave up 0 bases, with 14 bases separating them. This CDR3 region has 15 residues. CDR1 is SEHNR and CDR2 is FQNEAQ in the germline V gene (reference sequence). The CDR3 nucleotides read TGTGCCAGCAGTTCCGGGGGGAACTCTAACTATGGCTACACCTTC. Amino acids: CASSSGGNSNYGYTF.

This clone showed up just a few times. The V call is TRBV28, the J call TRBJ2-1, with TRBD2 identical over 9 bases. Germline-derived CDR1 and CDR2 are MDHEN and SYDVKM. CDR3 length: 15 amino acids. V dropped 3 bases and J dropped 9; count of bases not matched to a gene: 9. CDR3 DNA: TGTGCCAGCAGTTTCAGGTTAGCGGGAGAGGGTGAGCAGTTCTTC. This encodes CASSFRLAGEGEQFF.

This chain links TRBV9 with TRBJ1-2; no clear D. V was cut by 2 bases and J by 13 bases, with 9 bases left in between. The CDR3 runs 10 residues. Germline V lookup: CDR1 SGDLS, CDR2 YYNGEE. The CDR3 DNA is TGTGCCAGCAGCGTTGAAAGCCTCACCTTC. This codes for CASSVESLTF.

The rearrangement links TRBV4-3 to TRBJ2-2; tentatively, D is TRBD1 (5 bases). The germline CDR1 and CDR2 sequences are LGHNA and YSLEER. The CDR3 consists of 16 residues. The ends were cut back, 1 base at V and 0 bases at J, with 9 bases in the middle. The CDR3 region has the DNA TGCGCCAGCAGCCAAGCGACAGCGACGAACACCGGGGAGCTGTTTTTT. Its translation is CASSQATATNTGELFF.

V and J are TRBV28 and TRBJ1-5; D is undetermined. Trimming took off 7 bases at V and 5 bases at J, with 12 bases between the two ends. This CDR3 comprises 13 residues. Germline CDR1 is MDHEN and CDR2 is SYDVKM. The CDR3 protein is CASTLDSYQPQHF. In DNA, the CDR3 is TGTGCCAGCACCCTGGACTCGTATCAGCCCCAGCATTTT.

This clone was recorded once. The rearrangement uses TRBV6-5 and TRBJ2-7, with 8 nucleotides matching TRBD1. The V gene end was trimmed by 0 bases and the J gene end by 6 bases; junction bases not matched to a gene: 10. This CDR3 has 16 amino acids. Germline CDR1 is MNHEY and CDR2 is SVGAGI. CDR3 residues: CASSYSTGEIWAEQYF. Written as DNA, the CDR3 is TGTGCCAGCAGTTACTCGACAGGGGAGATTTGGGCCGAGCAGTACTTC.

The CDR3 region has the DNA TGTGCCAGCTGCAAACCGGGACACAGTAATGAAAAACTGTTTTTT. Translated, it gives CASCKPGHSNEKLFF. The chain combines TRBV6-5 with TRBJ1-4, with a possible D match to TRBD1 (6 bases). The CDR3 contains 15 residues. CDR1 and CDR2 (germline): MNHEY, SVGAGI. Between the trimmed V and J ends, which lost 8 bases and 4 bases, there was a span of 17 bases.

The chain employs TRBV30 and TRBJ2-3; TRBD2 matches at 8 bases. After removal of 0 bases from V and 4 bases from J, the junction contained 3 bases not matched to a gene. CDR3 size: 14 residues. Looked up from germline, CDR1 is GTSNPN and CDR2 is SVGIG (reference sequence). CDR3 amino acids: CAWSVRSGADTQYF. The CDR3 DNA reads as TGTGCCTGGAGTGTTCGTAGCGGGGCAGATACGCAGTATTTT.

J is TRBJ2-5 and V is TRBV28; D might be TRBD2 (6 bases). CDR1 is MDHEN and CDR2 is SYDVKM in the germline V gene. The germline V and J ends were trimmed by 3 bases and 1 base, with 9 bases remaining between them. This CDR3 spans 14 amino acids. The CDR3 loop reads CASSFPGVQETQYF. CDR3 coding DNA: TGTGCCAGCAGTTTTCCGGGAGTCCAAGAGACCCAGTACTTC.

The chain carries TRBV6-4 and TRBJ2-1; D perhaps matches TRBD1 (6 bases). The CDR3 length is 15 residues. Germline lookup yields CDR1 MRHNA and CDR2 SNTAGT. Trimming removed 4 bases from V and 0 bases from J, with 10 bases in between. In DNA, the CDR3 is TGTGCCAGCAGTGCACAAGGGGGCTCCTACAATGAGCAGTTCTTC. Translation: CASSAQGGSYNEQFF.

The chain employs TRBV7-3 and TRBJ2-2; 7 positions agree with TRBD1. J lost 3 bases, V lost 5 bases, and 6 bases had no gene match. The germline V gene has CDR1 SGHTA and CDR2 FQGTGA. CDR3 length equals 15 residues. This CDR3 is CASSPVTGDTGELFF. CDR3 nucleotides: TGTGCCAGCAGCCCCGTAACAGGGGACACCGGGGAGCTGTTTTTT. The entire variable domain, with the rest obtained from reference TRBV7-3 and TRBJ2-2, is as follows: GAGVSQTPSNKVTEKGKYVELRCDPISGHTALYWYRQSLGQGPEFLIYFQGTGAADDSGLPNDRFFAVRPEGSVSTLKIQRTERGDSAVYLCASSPVTGDTGELFFGEGSRLTVL.

The V gene is TRBV5-6, the J gene TRBJ2-3, with a tentative D call TRBD2 (6 bases). V was pared by 4 bases and J by 4 bases, with 19 bases between. There are 16 residues in the CDR3. Germline CDR1 and CDR2: SGHDT and YYEEEE. In DNA, the CDR3 is TGTGCCAGCAGCCCCAATGGGGAGAGGGACTCAGATACGCAGTATTTT. It is translated as CASSPNGERDSDTQYF.